This TCR beta chain was profiled in a study of identical twins' blood T cells. The CDR3 is 14 residues long. V gave up 4 bases and J gave up 10 bases, with 20 bases separating them. CDR1 and CDR2 (germline): SGHRS, YFSETQ. TCRdb reprocessed the 5' RACE reads with MiXCR, giving one entry per CDR3 protein. Of a few hundred thousand distinct CDR3 sequences in the sample, roughly 30% are singletons; the top ten hold roughly 5.5%. As concerns this clonotype: Antigen unknown.

Overall study findings and caveats: Twins shared about as many clonotypes as their cloneset sizes predicted. Top TCRbeta clonotypes were shared more with twin than unrelated donors. V gene usage reportedly matched far better within twin pairs than unrelated donors.

Six healthy women, forming three identical twin pairs, donated samples. The receptor's source is a woman aged 18-55 years in good health. The rearrangement links TRBV5-1 to TRBJ1-1; maybe TRBD1 (5 bases). Input material: PBMCs. The CDR3, as DNA: TGCGCCAGCAGCGACGCCGGGGCCGGTTTCGGAGCTTTCTTT. Residues: CASSDAGAGFGAFF.